This T cell receptor beta chain was sequenced in a study of T-cell reconstitution after alpha-beta-depleted transplantation in children. V lost 2 bases and J 7 bases, leaving 8 bases between the germline ends. Germline lookup yields CDR1 ENHRY and CDR2 SYGVKD. The CDR3 consists of 13 residues. This clonotype occurred a few times. Its target is not known. General study findings and limits: Some patients showed high day-60 TCRbeta diversity, which derived from surviving recipient T cells and thymic progenitors. Approximately two months post-transplant, alpha-beta T cells reportedly originated from several hundred expanded graft clones. A year post-transplant, T-cell counts and diversity derived mostly from newly produced T cells.

Preparation of the TCRbeta library was carried out with unique molecular identifiers. TCRdb used MiXCR to reprocess the PCR reads, holding one entry per CDR3 protein. The data show hundreds of thousands of distinct CDR3 sequences, 16% seen once. The source material was PBMCs, mostly from graft donor cells, sampled 360 days after TCRalphabeta/CD19-depleted stem cell transplant. This rearrangement joins TRBV10-3 to TRBJ2-2; the D gene is possibly TRBD2 (6 bases). This TCR derives from a boy younger than two who had a stem cell transplant for Wiskott-Aldrich syndrome, so the T cells may come from the graft donor. CDR3 sequence: CAISEEGGGELFF. The CDR3 DNA is TGTGCCATCAGTGAGGAGGGAGGCGGGGAGCTGTTTTTT.